Sequencing of this T cell receptor beta chain was carried out in a study of blood T cell repertoires in COVID-19. Whole-study context: Sample material is recorded as cDNA or gDNA derived from T cells, B-cell-depleted T cells, or PBMCs.

Data came from immunoSEQ multiplex PCR; TCRdb stores just in-frame clones and leaves some out. In the table there are approximately 47,000 clones, under 90% of which are singletons. Germline assignment: CDR1 LGHDT and CDR2 YNNKEL (reference sequence). This CDR3 is built from 12 residues. Trimming took 6 bases from V and 3 from J, leaving 8 bases between them. This clonotype was sampled from a woman aged 55-75 years with acute or convalescent COVID-19. Source material: peripheral blood. The chain links TRBV3-1 (or the pseudogene TRBV3-2) to TRBJ1-1; D remains unclear. The CDR3 DNA reads as TGTGCCAGCAGGGGCGGGGACACTGAAGCTTTCTTT. Translation: CASRGGDTEAFF.